This T cell receptor beta chain was retrieved from a study of blood T cell repertoires in COVID-19. V was clipped by 1 base and J by 5 bases; unmatched bases: 5. This CDR3 is built from 15 residues. Germline V gene data show CDR1 as SGHNT and CDR2 as YENEEA. Measured with immunoSEQ multiplex PCR; TCRdb has only the in-frame clones, and not every one. This sample has 70,000 to 100,000 clones, with 72% found just once. The specimen sequenced was peripheral blood. The chain recombines TRBV11-3 with TRBJ2-1, with 7 bases aligning to TRBD2. The receptor was isolated from a woman aged 55-70 years in a cohort sampled during active or convalescent COVID-19. The CDR3 sequence: CASSLGPGTNNEQFF. For the CDR3, the DNA is TGTGCCAGCAGCTTAGGTCCCGGGACTAACAATGAGCAGTTCTTC.